Following are 15 T cell receptor beta chains from one sample sequenced in a study of T cell responses to AZD1222 COVID-19 vaccine. Data came from immunoSEQ multiplex PCR; TCRdb stores just in-frame clones and leaves some out. The data hold around 110,000 clones, with more than 65% observed a single time. The specimen was peripheral blood, collected on day 0 of AZD1222 vaccination. These receptors all come from an adult in good health.

The rearrangement uses TRBV6-5 and TRBJ1-5; maybe TRBD1 (5 bases). The CDR3 is 15 amino acids. CDR1 MNHEY and CDR2 SVGAGI come from the germline V gene. V shed 10 bases and J shed 6 bases, with 22 bases lying between them. DNA of the CDR3: TGTGCCATCCTGTTCCGGACAAGGGTAGTTCAGCCCCAGCATTTT. Its translation is CAILFRTRVVQPQHF.

This clone was seen more than once but under ten times. This chain joins TRBV28 and TRBJ2-1; D ambiguous. Germline V gives CDR1 MDHEN, CDR2 SYDVKM. The V end was cut by 3 bases, the J end by 9 bases, with 12 bases between. The CDR3 is 13 amino acids. The CDR3: CASSFPTVSEQFF. DNA for the CDR3: TGTGCCAGCAGTTTTCCCACAGTCAGTGAGCAGTTCTTC.

The chain uses TRBV28 and TRBJ2-5; TRBD2 aligns across 8 bases. The CDR3 runs to 13 residues. V was clipped by 4 bases and J by 5 bases; unmatched bases: 3. The germline V gene encodes CDR1 MDHEN and CDR2 SYDVKM. In DNA form, the CDR3 reads TGTGCCAGCAGTTGGGGACTAGTCGAGACCCAGTACTTC. It translates to CASSWGLVETQYF.

The chain links TRBV2 to TRBJ2-1; D is undetermined. The CDR3 covers 14 residues. CDR1 and CDR2 from the germline V gene are SNHLY and FYNNEI. The V gene lost 4 bases and the J gene lost 3 bases, with 10 bases spanning the gap. CDR3: CASSVSPGYNEQFF. The CDR3 coding sequence is TGTGCCAGCAGTGTCTCGCCAGGCTACAATGAGCAGTTCTTC.

Comments on this clone: The junction shows a germline mismatch at one end, possibly a read error. The chain joins TRBV5-6 to TRBJ1-3; D gene ambiguous. This CDR3 spans 13 amino acids. Germline V gene sequence: CDR1 SGHDT, CDR2 YYEEEE. CDR3 coding DNA: TGTGCCAGCAGCTTGGCCTCTCGAAACACCATATATTTT. This encodes CASSLASRNTIYF. The full variable domain, rest sourced from reference TRBV5-6 and TRBJ1-3, is DAGVTQSPTHLIKTRGQQVTLRCSPKSGHDTVSWYQQALGQGPQFIFQYYEEEERQRGNFPDRFSGHQFPNYSSELNVNALLLGDSALYLCASSLASRNTIYFGEGSWLTVV.

This clone was observed once. This chain joins TRBV6-1 and TRBJ2-3; tentatively, D is TRBD2 (6 bases). CDR1 and CDR2 from the germline V gene are MNHNS and SASEGT. The ends were cut back, 2 bases at V and 0 bases at J, with 9 bases in the middle. The CDR3 covers 15 residues. This chain's CDR3 is CASSELEGSTDTQYF. The CDR3 DNA reads TGTGCCAGCAGTGAATTGGAGGGTAGCACAGATACGCAGTATTTT.

This clone was seen a few times. V and J are TRBV2 and TRBJ1-3; no definite D call. The V and J ends lost 6 bases and 0 bases respectively, with 9 bases between them. The CDR3 covers 14 residues. Germline CDR1 is SNHLY and CDR2 is FYNNEI. The CDR3 loop reads CASRAESSGNTIYF. DNA of the CDR3: TGTGCCAGCAGGGCAGAAAGCTCTGGAAACACCATATATTTT.

There are many counts of this clone. The V call is TRBV2, the J call TRBJ2-3; D is undetermined. Trimming took 10 bases from V and 3 from J, leaving 11 bases between them. CDR3 size: 12 residues. Per the germline V gene, CDR1 is SNHLY and CDR2 is FYNNEI. The CDR3 region has the DNA TGTGCCACCAATATTTTTACAGATACGCAGTATTTT. Translating it yields CATNIFTDTQYF.

This clone was seen once. This rearrangement joins TRBV5-6 to TRBJ1-5; D possibly corresponds to TRBD1 (6 bases). V lost 6 bases, J lost 0 bases, and 13 bases lay in between. Germline loops: CDR1 SGHDT, CDR2 YYEEEE. The CDR3 spans 15 residues. This CDR3 is CASTLLGASNQPQHF. The CDR3 nucleotides are TGTGCCAGCACCCTGCTGGGGGCTAGCAATCAGCCCCAGCATTTT.

V usage is TRBV7-9 and J usage is TRBJ1-1, with 8 bases lining up with TRBD1. Germline V CDR1 and CDR2: SEHNR, FQNEAQ (reference sequence). The J segment lost 5 bases and the V segment lost 5 bases, leaving 13 bases of the junction unmatched. The CDR3 contains 16 residues. CDR3 region: CASSKPGATGGTEAFF. CDR3 nucleotide sequence: TGTGCCAGCAGCAAACCGGGGGCTACAGGGGGGACTGAAGCTTTCTTT.

The V call is TRBV6-5, the J call TRBJ2-1; TRBD2 might be the D (5 bases). This CDR3 contains 13 residues. V gave up 2 bases and J gave up 10 bases, with 12 bases separating them. Germline V gives CDR1 MNHEY, CDR2 SVGAGI. Here the CDR3 reads CASSYRGRVEQFF. The CDR3 DNA reads TGTGCCAGCAGTTACCGGGGTCGAGTCGAGCAGTTCTTC.

The chain joins TRBV28 to TRBJ2-7, with 7 bases fitting TRBD1. The CDR3 is 14 amino acids. Unmatched junction bases numbered 7, after V lost 5 bases and J lost 3 bases. Germline V lookup: CDR1 MDHEN, CDR2 SYDVKM. The CDR3 DNA sequence: TGTGCCAGCAGTAGGGGGCGCGTCGTCTACGAGCAGTACTTC. Translated, it gives CASSRGRVVYEQYF.

This chain joins TRBV18 and TRBJ2-1, with TRBD2 matching over 9 bases. Trimming removed 0 bases from V and 8 bases from J; junction bases left unmatched: 11. The germline CDR1 and CDR2 sequences are KGHSH and LQKENI. The CDR3 totals 17 residues. This CDR3 reads CASSPPNVGTSRYEQFF. The CDR3 bases are TGTGCCAGCTCACCACCGAACGTCGGGACTAGCAGGTATGAGCAGTTCTTC.

This clone was detected only once. This chain connects TRBV28 to TRBJ2-3, with a weak D call TRBD1 (5 bases). The CDR3 has 16 amino acids. V dropped 1 base and J dropped 7 bases, with 18 bases sitting between them. From germline, CDR1 is MDHEN and CDR2 SYDVKM. As DNA, the CDR3 is TGTGCCAGCAGTTTATTTGGGCAGGGAAGGTCCAATACGCAGTATTTT. The encoded protein is CASSLFGQGRSNTQYF.

The chain carries TRBV10-3 and TRBJ2-3, with D perhaps TRBD2 (5 bases). CDR1 is ENHRY and CDR2 is SYGVKD in the germline V gene. The CDR3 runs 13 residues. V dropped 11 bases and J dropped 4 bases, with 16 bases sitting between them. The CDR3: CASREEVADTQYF. The CDR3 DNA reads TGTGCCTCCCGCGAGGAGGTCGCAGATACGCAGTATTTT.